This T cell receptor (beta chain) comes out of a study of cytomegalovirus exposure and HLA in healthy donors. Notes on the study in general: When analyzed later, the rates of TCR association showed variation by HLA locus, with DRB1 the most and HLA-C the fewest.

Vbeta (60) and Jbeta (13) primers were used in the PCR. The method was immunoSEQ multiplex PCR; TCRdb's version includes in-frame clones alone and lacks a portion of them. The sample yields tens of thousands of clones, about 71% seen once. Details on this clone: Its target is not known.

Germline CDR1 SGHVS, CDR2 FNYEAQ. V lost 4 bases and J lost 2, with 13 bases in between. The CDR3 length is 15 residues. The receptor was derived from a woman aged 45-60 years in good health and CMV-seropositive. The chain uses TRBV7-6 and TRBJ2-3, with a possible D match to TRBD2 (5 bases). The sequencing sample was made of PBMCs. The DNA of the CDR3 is TGTGCCAGCAGCTATACATGGGAGCTCACAGATACGCAGTATTTT. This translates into CASSYTWELTDTQYF.